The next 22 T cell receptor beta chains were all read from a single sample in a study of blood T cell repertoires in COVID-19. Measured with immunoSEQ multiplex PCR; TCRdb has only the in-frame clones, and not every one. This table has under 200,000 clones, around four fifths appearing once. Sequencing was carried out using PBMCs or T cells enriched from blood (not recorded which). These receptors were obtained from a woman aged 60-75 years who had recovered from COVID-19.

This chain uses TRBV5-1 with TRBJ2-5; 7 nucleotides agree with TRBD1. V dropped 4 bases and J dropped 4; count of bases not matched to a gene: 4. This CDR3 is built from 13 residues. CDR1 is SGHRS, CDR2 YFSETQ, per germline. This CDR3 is CASSLGGGETQYF. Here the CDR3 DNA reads TGCGCCAGCAGCCTAGGGGGCGGAGAGACCCAGTACTTC.

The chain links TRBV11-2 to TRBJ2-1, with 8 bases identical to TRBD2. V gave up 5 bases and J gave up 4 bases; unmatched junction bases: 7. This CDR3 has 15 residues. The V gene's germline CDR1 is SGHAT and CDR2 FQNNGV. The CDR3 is CASSLPGGGYNEQFF. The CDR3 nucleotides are TGTGCCAGCAGCCTCCCGGGGGGGGGTTACAATGAGCAGTTCTTC. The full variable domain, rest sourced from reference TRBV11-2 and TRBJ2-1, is EAGVAQSPRYKIIEKRQSVAFWCNPISGHATLYWYQQILGQGPKLLIQFQNNGVVDDSQLPKDRFSAERLKGVDSTLKIQPAKLEDSAVYLCASSLPGGGYNEQFFGPGTRLTVL.

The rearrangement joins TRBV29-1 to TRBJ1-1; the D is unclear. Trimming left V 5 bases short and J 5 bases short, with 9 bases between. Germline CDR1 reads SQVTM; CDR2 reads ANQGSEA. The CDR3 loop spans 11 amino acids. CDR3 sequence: CSVRQATEAFF. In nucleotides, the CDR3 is TGCAGCGTTAGGCAGGCGACTGAAGCTTTCTTT.

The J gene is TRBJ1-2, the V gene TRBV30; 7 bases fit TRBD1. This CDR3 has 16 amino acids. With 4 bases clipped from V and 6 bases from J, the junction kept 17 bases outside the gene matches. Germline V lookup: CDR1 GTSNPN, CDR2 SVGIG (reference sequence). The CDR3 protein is CAWIPSGGGAFNGYTF. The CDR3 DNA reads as TGTGCCTGGATCCCCTCCGGAGGGGGCGCCTTCAATGGCTACACCTTC.

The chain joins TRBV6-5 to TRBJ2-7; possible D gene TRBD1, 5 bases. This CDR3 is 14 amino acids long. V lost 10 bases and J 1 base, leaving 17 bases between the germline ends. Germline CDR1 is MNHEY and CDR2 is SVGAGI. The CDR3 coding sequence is TGTGCCACTTTTGGACAAGACCCTTCCTACGAGCAGTACTTC. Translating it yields CATFGQDPSYEQYF.

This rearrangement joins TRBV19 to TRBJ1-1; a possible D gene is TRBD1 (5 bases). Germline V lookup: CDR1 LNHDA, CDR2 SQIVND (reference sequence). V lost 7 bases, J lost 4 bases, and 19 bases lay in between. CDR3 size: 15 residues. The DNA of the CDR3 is TGTGCCAGTATCCCCGGGGGGGGACGGGTCACTGAAGCTTTCTTT. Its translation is CASIPGGGRVTEAFF.

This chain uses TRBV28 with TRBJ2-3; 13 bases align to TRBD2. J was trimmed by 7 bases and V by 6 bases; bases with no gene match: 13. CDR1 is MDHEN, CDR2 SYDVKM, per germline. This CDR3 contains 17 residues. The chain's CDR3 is CASRANSGTSGTNTQYF. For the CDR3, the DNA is TGTGCCAGCAGAGCCAATTCGGGGACTAGCGGGACAAATACGCAGTATTTT.

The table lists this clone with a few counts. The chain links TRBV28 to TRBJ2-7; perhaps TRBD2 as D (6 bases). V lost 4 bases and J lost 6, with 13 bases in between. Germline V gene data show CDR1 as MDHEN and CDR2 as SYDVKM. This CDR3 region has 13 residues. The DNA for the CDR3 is TGTGCCAGCAGTTCCGGGAGTGTGACCGAGCAGTACTTC. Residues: CASSSGSVTEQYF.

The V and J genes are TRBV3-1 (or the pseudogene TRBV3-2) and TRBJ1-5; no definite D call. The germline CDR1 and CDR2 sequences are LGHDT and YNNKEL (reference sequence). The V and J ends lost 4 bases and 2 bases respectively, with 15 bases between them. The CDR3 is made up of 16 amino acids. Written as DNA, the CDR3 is TGTGCCAGCAGCCTCGGAGGGATCTTCGGCAATCAGCCCCAGCATTTT. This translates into CASSLGGIFGNQPQHF.

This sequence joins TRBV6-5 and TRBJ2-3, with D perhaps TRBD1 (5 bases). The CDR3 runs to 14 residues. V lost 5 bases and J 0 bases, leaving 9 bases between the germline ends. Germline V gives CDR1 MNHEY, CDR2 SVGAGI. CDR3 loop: CASSRRTSTDTQYF. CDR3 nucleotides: TGTGCCAGCAGTCGGCGGACAAGCACAGATACGCAGTATTTT.

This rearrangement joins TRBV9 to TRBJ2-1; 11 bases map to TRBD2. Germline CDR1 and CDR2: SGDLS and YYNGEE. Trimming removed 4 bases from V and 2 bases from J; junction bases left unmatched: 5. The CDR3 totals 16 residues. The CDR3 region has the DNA TGTGCCAGCAGCACCACTAGCGGGAGCCCCTACAATGAGCAGTTCTTC. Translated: CASSTTSGSPYNEQFF.

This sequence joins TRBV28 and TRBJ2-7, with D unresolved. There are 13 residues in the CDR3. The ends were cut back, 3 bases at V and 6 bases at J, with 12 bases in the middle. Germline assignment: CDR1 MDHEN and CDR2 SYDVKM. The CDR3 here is CASSLNSPGEQYF. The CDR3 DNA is TGTGCCAGCAGTTTGAACTCCCCTGGCGAGCAGTACTTC.

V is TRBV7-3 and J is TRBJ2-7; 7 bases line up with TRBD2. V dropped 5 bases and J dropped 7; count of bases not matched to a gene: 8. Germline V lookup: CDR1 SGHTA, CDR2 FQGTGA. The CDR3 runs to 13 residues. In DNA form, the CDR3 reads TGTGCCAGCAGCGCCAACCAGGGAGGGGAGCAGTACTTC. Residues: CASSANQGGEQYF.

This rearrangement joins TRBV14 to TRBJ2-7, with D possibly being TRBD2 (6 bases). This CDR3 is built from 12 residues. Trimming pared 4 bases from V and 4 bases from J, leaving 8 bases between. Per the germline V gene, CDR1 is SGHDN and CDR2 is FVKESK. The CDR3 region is CASSPAGYEQYF. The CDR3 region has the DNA TGTGCCAGCAGCCCGGCGGGGTACGAGCAGTACTTC.

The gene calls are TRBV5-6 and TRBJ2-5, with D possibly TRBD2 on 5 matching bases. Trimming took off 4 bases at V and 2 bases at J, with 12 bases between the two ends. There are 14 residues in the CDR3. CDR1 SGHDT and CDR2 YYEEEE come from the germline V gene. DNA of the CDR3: TGTGCCAGCAGCCTCCCTAGCACGCAAGAGACCCAGTACTTC. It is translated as CASSLPSTQETQYF.

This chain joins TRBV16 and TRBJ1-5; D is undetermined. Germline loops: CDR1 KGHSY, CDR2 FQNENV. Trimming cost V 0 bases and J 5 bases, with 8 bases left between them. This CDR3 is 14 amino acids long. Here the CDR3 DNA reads TGTGCCAGCAGCCAATCGACCGGGGATCAGCCCCAGCATTTT. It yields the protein CASSQSTGDQPQHF.

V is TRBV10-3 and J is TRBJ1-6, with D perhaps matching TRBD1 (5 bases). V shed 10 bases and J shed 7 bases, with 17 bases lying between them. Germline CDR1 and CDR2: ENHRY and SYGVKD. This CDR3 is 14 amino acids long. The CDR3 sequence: CASRAGWENSPLHF. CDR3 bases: TGTGCCAGCAGGGCAGGGTGGGAAAATTCACCCCTCCACTTT.

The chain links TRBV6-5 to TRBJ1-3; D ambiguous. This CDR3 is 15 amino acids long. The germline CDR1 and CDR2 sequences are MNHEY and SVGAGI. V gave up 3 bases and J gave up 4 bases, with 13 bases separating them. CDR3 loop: CASSYVAGGGNTIYF. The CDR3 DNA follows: TGTGCCAGCAGTTATGTGGCGGGCGGCGGAAACACCATATATTTT.

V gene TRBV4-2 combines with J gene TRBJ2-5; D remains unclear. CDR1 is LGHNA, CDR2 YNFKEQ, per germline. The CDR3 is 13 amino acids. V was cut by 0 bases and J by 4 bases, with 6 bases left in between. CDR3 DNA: TGTGCCAGCAGCCAAGATACGGGAGAGACCCAGTACTTC. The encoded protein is CASSQDTGETQYF.

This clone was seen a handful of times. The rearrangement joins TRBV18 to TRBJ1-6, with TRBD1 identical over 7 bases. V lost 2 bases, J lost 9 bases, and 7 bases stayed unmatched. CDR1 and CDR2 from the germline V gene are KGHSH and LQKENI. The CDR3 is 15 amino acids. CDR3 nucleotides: TGTGCCAGCTCACCAAACCGGGACAGAAGTTCACCCCTCCACTTT. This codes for CASSPNRDRSSPLHF.

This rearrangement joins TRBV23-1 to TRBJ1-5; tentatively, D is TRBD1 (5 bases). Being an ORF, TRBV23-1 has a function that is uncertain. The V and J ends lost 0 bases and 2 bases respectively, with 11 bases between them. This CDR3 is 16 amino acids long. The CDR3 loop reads CASSQSQGGGNQPQHF. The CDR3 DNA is TGCGCCAGCAGTCAATCCCAGGGCGGTGGCAATCAGCCCCAGCATTTT.

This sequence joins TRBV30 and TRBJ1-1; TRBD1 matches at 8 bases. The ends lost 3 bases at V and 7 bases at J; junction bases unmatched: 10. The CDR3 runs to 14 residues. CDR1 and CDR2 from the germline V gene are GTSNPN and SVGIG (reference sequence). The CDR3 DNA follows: TGTGCCTGGAGGACCCTAGTACAGGGGGTTGAAGCTTTCTTT. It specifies CAWRTLVQGVEAFF.